This T cell receptor (beta chain) is from a study of blood T cell repertoires in COVID-19. There are 13 residues in the CDR3. Trimming shortened V by 7 bases and J by 10 bases, and 19 bases separated the two germline ends. Germline-derived CDR1 and CDR2 are SGHTA and FQGNSA. Here immunoSEQ multiplex PCR was the method, and the copy in TCRdb shows in-frame clones only, minus some. The sample lists about 460,000 clones, around 85% occurring once. Sequenced: PBMCs or T cells enriched from blood (not recorded which). This receptor was taken from a woman aged 60-75 years who had recovered from COVID-19. This chain connects TRBV7-2 to TRBJ1-1; possible D gene TRBD1, 6 bases. The CDR3 nucleotides are TGTGCCAGCATCCAGGAAAGGGGGTCGGGAGCTTTCTTT. Translation gives CASIQERGSGAFF.